These 20 T cell receptor beta chains were sequenced from one sample in a study of relationships among human T cell subsets. Memory T cells were selected with anti-CD45RO beads from the CD45RA-negative fraction. From mRNA, alpha and beta CDR3 regions were amplified using semiquantitative ARM-PCR. Exponential amplification used communal superprimers after tagged nested gene-specific primers in ARM-PCR. TCRdb itself ran the multiplex PCR reads through MiXCR, one entry per CDR3 protein. Of about 9,000 distinct CDR3 sequences listed, 54% are singletons. The sample was memory T cells sorted from blood. The receptors here all came from a man between 35 and 55 years old in good health.

The rearrangement uses TRBV27 and TRBJ1-1, with D perhaps TRBD1 (5 bases). CDR3 length: 15 amino acids. CDR1 is MNHEY, CDR2 SMNVEV, per germline (reference sequence). Trimming left V 2 bases short and J 4 bases short, with 14 bases between. DNA of the CDR3: TGTGCCAGCAGTTTAAATCAGGGTAGGGGCACTGAAGCTTTCTTT. As protein: CASSLNQGRGTEAFF.

The chain carries TRBV12-3 or TRBV12-4 and TRBJ2-3, with 8 bases lining up with TRBD2. The CDR3 runs 13 residues. Germline trimming cut 5 bases from V and 5 bases from J; bases unmatched to any gene: 3. CDR3 DNA sequence: TGTGCCAGCAGTCCCGGGACTAGAGATACGCAGTATTTT. Its translation: CASSPGTRDTQYF.

The rearrangement uses TRBV27 and TRBJ1-2; no clear D. CDR3 size: 15 residues. In germline, CDR1 is MNHEY, CDR2 SMNVEV (reference sequence). Trimming shortened V by 5 bases and J by 1 base, and 14 bases separated the two germline ends. CDR3 nucleotides: TGTGCCAGCAGTAACGGAGGAGGAGGTAACTATGGCTACACCTTC. Residues: CASSNGGGGNYGYTF.

This chain uses TRBV20-1 with TRBJ1-5; possibly TRBD1 for D (6 bases). This CDR3 spans 15 amino acids. CDR1 is DFQATT, CDR2 SNEGSKA, per germline (reference sequence). The V gene lost 1 base and the J gene lost 6 bases, with 16 bases spanning the gap. CDR3: CSARVWGKDSQPQHF. The CDR3 DNA reads TGCAGTGCTAGAGTATGGGGTAAGGACAGTCAGCCCCAGCATTTT.

CDR3 nucleotides: TGTGCCAGCAGTCCATCGGACGGCGAAAAACTGTTTTTT. Residues: CASSPSDGEKLFF. This chain uses TRBV7-9 with TRBJ1-4; D is ambiguous. Trimming took 6 bases from V and 8 from J, leaving 13 bases between them. Germline assignment: CDR1 SEHNR and CDR2 FQNEAQ (reference sequence). There are 13 residues in the CDR3.

The rearrangement joins TRBV28 to TRBJ1-5; a possible D gene is TRBD1 (5 bases). Germline V CDR1 and CDR2: MDHEN, SYDVKM. The CDR3 is made up of 13 amino acids. Trimming removed 6 bases at V and 4 bases at J, with 10 bases between. In nucleotides, the CDR3 is TGTGCCAGCAGGGGGCCGATTAATCAGCCCCAGCATTTT. Translated: CASRGPINQPQHF. The full variable domain, its missing parts supplied by reference TRBV28 and TRBJ1-5, is DVKVTQSSRYLVKRTGEKVFLECVQDMDHENMFWYRQDPGLGLRLIYFSYDVKMKEKGDIPEGYSVSREKKERFSLILESASTNQTSMYLCASRGPINQPQHFGDGTRLSIL.

The CDR3 DNA sequence: TGTGCCAGTAGTTCGTGGACAGGGGGAAAAGAGACCCAGTACTTC. Translation gives CASSSWTGGKETQYF. This chain connects TRBV19 to TRBJ2-5; TRBD1 agrees at 10 bases. There are 15 residues in the CDR3. Germline V lookup: CDR1 LNHDA, CDR2 SQIVND (reference sequence). Trimming took 5 bases from V and 3 from J; bases not matched to a gene: 6.

The chain links TRBV7-9 to TRBJ1-5; no reliable D call. V was trimmed by 3 bases and J by 3 bases, leaving 3 bases between them. CDR1 is SEHNR, CDR2 FQNEAQ, per germline (reference sequence). The length of the CDR3 is 12 residues. CDR3 amino acids: CASSFHNQPQHF. As DNA, the CDR3 is TGTGCCAGCAGCTTCCACAATCAGCCCCAGCATTTT.

The chain links TRBV20-1 to TRBJ1-1; 7 nucleotides align to TRBD1. Germline V CDR1 and CDR2: DFQATT, SNEGSKA (reference sequence). V lost 5 bases, J lost 9 bases, and 12 bases stayed unmatched. This CDR3 comprises 13 residues. This chain's CDR3 is CSARRTGAPQAFF. CDR3 in DNA: TGCAGTGCTCGACGGACAGGTGCGCCCCAAGCTTTCTTT.

This clonotype was observed a few times. V is TRBV29-1 and J is TRBJ2-1, with 12 bases aligning to TRBD2. The germline V gene has CDR1 SQVTM and CDR2 ANQGSEA. CDR3 length: 18 residues. Unmatched junction bases numbered 9, after V lost 1 base and J lost 2 bases. The CDR3 DNA reads TGCAGCGTTGAAGGGCGTCTAGCGGGAGGGCTCACCTACAATGAGCAGTTCTTC. Its protein product is CSVEGRLAGGLTYNEQFF.

This clonotype was seen a few times. V and J are TRBV6-5 and TRBJ1-1; D remains unclear. Germline V lookup: CDR1 MNHEY, CDR2 SVGAGI. V lost 0 bases and J 11 bases, leaving 13 bases between the germline ends. The CDR3 covers 13 residues. CDR3 nucleotides: TGTGCCAGCAGTTACTCTGATGGACGGCCGGCTTTCTTT. Its protein is CASSYSDGRPAFF.

The CDR3 DNA follows: TGTGCCAGCAGCCAATCGCGGCTAAATACGCAGTATTTT. Translating gives CASSQSRLNTQYF. This chain joins TRBV16 and TRBJ2-3; D is ambiguous. Germline V lookup: CDR1 KGHSY, CDR2 FQNENV. The CDR3 runs to 13 residues. V was clipped by 0 bases and J by 7 bases, with 8 bases between them.

This chain joins TRBV29-1 and TRBJ1-1; D is unclear. The germline V gene encodes CDR1 SQVTM and CDR2 ANQGSEA. V lost 7 bases and J lost 0, with 12 bases in between. The length of the CDR3 is 13 residues. As DNA, the CDR3 is TGCAGCGCCTGCGAGACGGTGAACACTGAAGCTTTCTTT. As protein: CSACETVNTEAFF.

This clonotype has more than one count but fewer than ten. The chain uses TRBV29-1 and TRBJ2-5; D is unclear. The CDR3 covers 11 residues. The V end lost 2 bases, the J end lost 8 bases, and 9 bases lay between the germline ends. CDR1 is SQVTM and CDR2 is ANQGSEA in the germline V gene. In nucleotides, the CDR3 is TGCAGCGTTGAACGGTCAGGCACCCAGTACTTC. This codes for CSVERSGTQYF.

The CDR3 region is CSARDTNRNQPQHF. The CDR3 DNA sequence: TGCAGTGCTAGAGATACGAATCGCAATCAGCCCCAGCATTTT. The rearrangement uses TRBV20-1 and TRBJ1-5; no reliable D call. This CDR3 is built from 14 residues. The V and J ends lost 0 bases and 2 bases respectively, with 8 bases between them. Per the germline V gene, CDR1 is DFQATT and CDR2 is SNEGSKA (reference sequence).

CDR3 amino acids: CASSSPNEKLFF. The CDR3 DNA sequence: TGTGCCAGCAGCTCTCCTAATGAAAAACTGTTTTTT. The chain carries TRBV5-8 and TRBJ1-4; D unclear. There are 12 residues in the CDR3. Per germline, CDR1 SGHTS and CDR2 YDEGEE. The germline V and J ends were trimmed by 3 bases and 3 bases, with 3 bases remaining between them.

The chain is built from TRBV5-4 and TRBJ2-5; D is undetermined. CDR3 size: 11 residues. V was pared by 7 bases and J by 2 bases, with 6 bases between. The germline V gene has CDR1 SGHNT and CDR2 YYREEE (reference sequence). The CDR3 nucleotides are TGTGCCAGCGGTCTACAAGAGACCCAGTACTTC. Amino acid sequence: CASGLQETQYF.

This clonotype was detected a few times. The rearrangement links TRBV5-5 to TRBJ2-2; TRBD1 aligns across 9 bases. V shed 3 bases, J shed 4 bases, and the junction held 1 base outside the gene matches. The CDR3 is 14 amino acids. The germline V gene encodes CDR1 SGHKS and CDR2 YYEKEE (reference sequence). The CDR3 loop reads CASSWDRATGELFF. In DNA form, the CDR3 reads TGTGCCAGCAGCTGGGACAGGGCCACCGGGGAGCTGTTTTTT.

V is TRBV11-2 and J is TRBJ1-5, with D possibly being TRBD1 (5 bases). Germline V CDR1 and CDR2: SGHAT, FQNNGV. CDR3 length: 17 residues. With 5 bases removed from V and 2 bases from J, the gap between germline ends came to 19 bases. The CDR3 spells CASSPRIRGLGNQPQHF. The CDR3 nucleotides are TGTGCCAGCAGCCCTAGGATCCGGGGGTTAGGCAATCAGCCCCAGCATTTT. Together with reference TRBV11-2 and TRBJ1-5, the CDR3 gives the full variable domain: EAGVAQSPRYKIIEKRQSVAFWCNPISGHATLYWYQQILGQGPKLLIQFQNNGVVDDSQLPKDRFSAERLKGVDSTLKIQPAKLEDSAVYLCASSPRIRGLGNQPQHFGDGTRLSIL.

The rearrangement joins TRBV5-1 to TRBJ2-3; 8 nucleotides match TRBD2. The CDR3 has 14 amino acids. V shed 6 bases, J shed 3 bases, and the junction held 6 bases outside the gene matches. Germline V gene data show CDR1 as SGHRS and CDR2 as YFSETQ. CDR3 in DNA: TGCGCCAGCACGGAAGCGGGAGTAACAGATACGCAGTATTTT. Amino acids: CASTEAGVTDTQYF.